Here is one T cell receptor (beta chain) with its context. Its antigen is still unknown. 60 Vbeta and 13 Jbeta primers were used in PCR. TCRdb's copy holds only in-frame clones and misses some; the assay was immunoSEQ multiplex PCR. The sample lists some 170,000 clones; roughly 85% were seen once. The data originate from a study of cytomegalovirus exposure and HLA in healthy donors. Study-level background: As released early, the data held 65 million to 90 million unique TCRs from HLA-typed donors. Study outcomes and limitations: Highly shared sequence variants in one cluster were likely a sequencing artifact. In a later analysis, a missense DCLRE1C variant was linked to TCR beta V- and J-gene trimming.

The CDR3 consists of 16 residues. The germline V gene has CDR1 MRHNA and CDR2 SNTAGT. V lost 0 bases, J lost 9 bases, and 9 bases stayed unmatched. The TCR originated in a man in his forties or fifties in good health and CMV-seropositive. The chain is built from TRBV6-4 and TRBJ2-1; 9 bases match TRBD2. Sequencing was performed on PBMCs. CDR3 coding DNA: TGTGCCAGCAGTGACTCGGTTAGCGGGAGTTCGGTTGAGCAGTTCTTC. It translates to CASSDSVSGSSVEQFF.